A selection of T cell receptor beta chains follows, all from one sample in a study of response to subunit inactivated influenza vaccine. TCRdb ran MiXCR on the RT-PCR reads and lists one entry per CDR3 protein. This sample has fewer than 350,000 distinct CDR3 sequences, with 21% found just once. The specimen comprised PBMCs from blood, sampled roughly 20 months after vaccination. These receptors all come from a man aged 50 to 69 who received an inactivated influenza vaccine. The CDR3 runs from the conserved cysteine through the conserved F or W. A D gene is named only where the DNA matches it firmly. Some rows mark clone size as missing; the rest say once, few, many or name a class of expanded clone.

TRBV4-2	few	NA	TRBJ1-1	CASSQDDRPYTEAFF	TGTGCCAGCAGCCAAGATGACCGTCCCTACACTGAAGCTTTCTTT
TRBV20-1	NA	NA	TRBJ2-7	CSARDPGTTAYEQYF	TGCAGTGCTAGAGATCCCGGGACAACCGCCTACGAGCAGTACTTC
TRBV5-1	few	NA	TRBJ2-3	CASSLVWGAGSGDTQYF	TGCGCCAGCAGCTTGGTATGGGGGGCCGGCTCGGGGGATACGCAGTATTTT
TRBV10-3	NA	TRBD1	TRBJ1-3	CATTRSTGRISGNTIYF	TGTGCCACAACCCGGTCGACAGGGAGAATCTCTGGAAACACCATATATTTT
TRBV5-6	once	TRBD2	TRBJ2-7	CASSLGRLAVYEQYF	TGTGCCAGCAGCTTGGGCCGACTAGCGGTCTACGAGCAGTACTTC
TRBV29-1	NA	NA	TRBJ1-4	CSVDGGWDEKLFF	TGCAGCGTTGACGGGGGTTGGGATGAAAAACTGTTTTTT
TRBV5-5	NA	TRBD1	TRBJ2-5	CASSEGTVQETQYF	TGTGCCAGCAGCGAAGGGACAGTACAAGAGACCCAGTACTTC
TRBV4-1	NA	NA	TRBJ1-1	CASSHTGPTDTEAFF	TGCGCCAGCAGCCACACCGGGCCGACGGACACTGAAGCTTTCTTT
TRBV5-1	many	NA	TRBJ1-5	CASSLSGDSNQPQHF	TGCGCCAGCAGCTTGTCAGGAGATAGCAATCAGCCCCAGCATTTT
TRBV7-8	NA	TRBD2	TRBJ2-7	CASSLSKTGGGYEQYF	TGTGCCAGCAGCTTAAGTAAAACGGGAGGAGGATACGAGCAGTACTTC
TRBV20-1	few	NA	TRBJ2-1	CSARAGHNEQFF	TGCAGTGCTAGAGCGGGCCACAATGAGCAGTTCTTC